What follows are 20 T cell receptor beta chains derived from one specimen sequenced in a study of T-cell memory formation after mild COVID-19. TCRdb passed the 5' RACE reads through MiXCR, listing each CDR3 protein once. The sample includes approximately 570,000 distinct CDR3 sequences, approximately 19% of them seen just once. Sequenced: PBMCs or a T cell subset sorted from them (not recorded which). Receptors were obtained from an adult woman who had mild COVID-19 (a few samples of this study predate the infection). Cell type and time point are not known.

There are a few counts of this clonotype. The chain carries TRBV27 and TRBJ2-1; 9 bases match TRBD1. The CDR3 extends over 18 amino acids. After removal of 5 bases from V and 4 bases from J, the junction contained 15 bases not matched to a gene. Germline CDR1 and CDR2: MNHEY and SMNVEV (reference sequence). The CDR3 DNA follows: TGTGCCAGCAGTGATACAGGGGGCAGCGGAATCCTTTACAATGAGCAGTTCTTC. Translation gives CASSDTGGSGILYNEQFF.

This clonotype was seen only a few times. The chain carries TRBV7-9 and TRBJ1-2, with D possibly TRBD1 on 5 matching bases. The germline gives CDR1 SEHNR, CDR2 FQNEAQ (reference sequence). Trimming shortened V by 3 bases and J by 0 bases, and 14 bases separated the two germline ends. This CDR3 spans 16 amino acids. The CDR3 DNA follows: TGTGCCAGCAGCTTTTTCTCGGGACGGGCTAACTATGGCTACACCTTC. Translating it yields CASSFFSGRANYGYTF.

The rearrangement joins TRBV7-9 to TRBJ2-7; D is unclear. Germline CDR1 SEHNR, CDR2 FQNEAQ (reference sequence). Trimming left V 1 base short and J 2 bases short, with 12 bases between. The CDR3 runs to 15 residues. The CDR3 loop reads CASSLVRQVPYEQYF. The DNA of the CDR3 is TGTGCCAGCAGCTTAGTACGGCAGGTCCCCTACGAGCAGTACTTC.

The genes are TRBV6-5 and TRBJ2-1; D is possibly TRBD2 (5 bases). CDR3 length equals 13 residues. The V end was cut by 2 bases, the J end by 3 bases, with 5 bases between. Germline-derived CDR1 and CDR2 are MNHEY and SVGAGI. The CDR3 nucleotides are TGTGCCAGCAGTTACGACTACTACAATGAGCAGTTCTTC. Its translation: CASSYDYYNEQFF.

This chain uses TRBV15 with TRBJ2-1; 12 nucleotides line up with TRBD1. Looked up from germline, CDR1 is LNHNV and CDR2 is YYDKDF (reference sequence). The CDR3 has 17 residues. The junction had 14 bases not matched to a gene; V was cut back by 8 bases and J by 6 bases. The CDR3 nucleotides read TGTGCCACCTACGGGACAGGGGGCGGGAGGGCCCGCAATGAGCAGTTCTTC. The encoded protein is CATYGTGGGRARNEQFF.

The chain links TRBV29-1 to TRBJ2-6; D could derive from TRBD1 or TRBD2 (5 bases each). CDR1 is SQVTM and CDR2 is ANQGSEA in the germline V gene. CDR3 length: 16 amino acids. V dropped 6 bases and J dropped 0 bases, with 15 bases sitting between them. CDR3: CSVLQGPGSGANVLTF. The CDR3, as DNA: TGCAGCGTCCTCCAGGGACCCGGCTCTGGGGCCAACGTCCTGACTTTC.

This chain joins TRBV27 and TRBJ1-2; TRBD1 might be the D (6 bases). The CDR3 loop spans 15 amino acids. The V gene lost 8 bases and the J gene lost 5 bases, with 21 bases spanning the gap. CDR1 is MNHEY and CDR2 is SMNVEV in the germline V gene (reference sequence). CDR3 loop: CASETRTASDYGYTF. The DNA of the CDR3 is TGTGCCAGCGAGACAAGGACAGCCAGTGATTATGGCTACACCTTC.

A note on this clonotype: Relative to the germline gene, one junction end is altered; a read error may explain this. The chain uses TRBV29-1 and TRBJ2-1; TRBD2 agrees at 10 bases. The CDR3 totals 14 residues. Germline V gives CDR1 SQVTM, CDR2 ANQGSEA. CDR3 sequence (DNA): TGCAGCGGTGAAGGGACTAGCGACCACAATGAGCAGTTCTTC. Amino acid sequence: CSGEGTSDHNEQFF.

In its sample, this clonotype was seen a few times. The rearrangement joins TRBV20-1 to TRBJ2-1; D not certain. Per germline, CDR1 DFQATT and CDR2 SNEGSKA (reference sequence). Trimming took 4 bases from V and 1 from J, leaving 17 bases between them. The CDR3 runs to 16 residues. The CDR3 DNA reads TGCAGTGCTAATGATCCATTTTCGAGGTCCTACAATGAGCAGTTCTTC. Amino acids: CSANDPFSRSYNEQFF.

The chain carries TRBV7-8 and TRBJ2-1; D may correspond to TRBD1 or TRBD2 (7 bases each). V dropped 1 base and J dropped 9 bases, with 22 bases sitting between them. Germline values: CDR1 SGHVS, CDR2 FQNEAQ. The CDR3 loop spans 17 amino acids. The CDR3 nucleotides are TGTGCCAGCAGCTTAGGGGCGACAGGGAGTCCGGGGGGTGAGCAGTTCTTC. It encodes CASSLGATGSPGGEQFF.

This chain uses TRBV7-9 with TRBJ1-1; a possible D gene is TRBD1 (5 bases). V was pared by 5 bases and J by 7 bases, with 11 bases between. The CDR3 loop spans 12 amino acids. Germline assignment: CDR1 SEHNR and CDR2 FQNEAQ (reference sequence). As DNA, the CDR3 is TGTGCCAGCAGCCTCACAGGAGGTGAAGCTTTCTTT. Protein product: CASSLTGGEAFF.

This clonotype was detected many times. The V gene is TRBV5-5, the J gene TRBJ2-7; D not certain. CDR3 length: 12 residues. The germline gives CDR1 SGHKS, CDR2 YYEKEE (reference sequence). Between the trimmed V and J ends, which lost 2 bases and 0 bases, there was a span of 3 bases. Written as DNA, the CDR3 is TGTGCCAGCAGCTTTCTCTCCTACGAGCAGTACTTC. Amino acids: CASSFLSYEQYF. Together with reference TRBV5-5 and TRBJ2-7, the CDR3 gives the full variable domain: DAGVTQSPTHLIKTRGQQVTLRCSPISGHKSVSWYQQVLGQGPQFIFQYYEKEERGRGNFPDRFSARQFPNYSSELNVNALLLGDSALYLCASSFLSYEQYFGPGTRLTVT.

This clonotype turned up a few times. The chain carries TRBV5-1 and TRBJ2-1; 7 bases match TRBD1. J was trimmed by 6 bases and V by 3 bases; bases with no gene match: 9. This CDR3 is 15 amino acids long. Looked up from germline, CDR1 is SGHRS and CDR2 is YFSETQ. The CDR3 bases are TGCGCCAGCAGCTGGGACAGACCTCCCGTCAATGAGCAGTTCTTC. Its translation is CASSWDRPPVNEQFF. The full variable domain, rest sourced from reference TRBV5-1 and TRBJ2-1, is KAGVTQTPRYLIKTRGQQVTLSCSPISGHRSVSWYQQTPGQGLQFLFEYFSETQRNKGNFPGRFSGRQFSNSRSEMNVSTLELGDSALYLCASSWDRPPVNEQFFGPGTRLTVL.

The chain recombines TRBV7-6 with TRBJ2-7; 13 positions match TRBD2. Trimming at V came to 5 bases and at J to 4 bases, leaving 5 bases not matched to a gene. The CDR3 is 15 amino acids. Germline V CDR1 and CDR2: SGHVS, FNYEAQ. The DNA for the CDR3 is TGTGCCAGCAGCCCCGGGACTAGCGGGGATTACGAGCAGTACTTC. As protein: CASSPGTSGDYEQYF.

This clonotype was seen only a few times. The rearrangement joins TRBV2 to TRBJ2-7; the match to TRBD2 covers 12 bases. The CDR3 length is 15 residues. Per the germline V gene, CDR1 is SNHLY and CDR2 is FYNNEI. V trimming: 8 bases; J trimming: 4 bases; junction bases outside the gene matches: 9. The CDR3 nucleotides are TGTGCCAGCTCCCGGACGACTAGCGGGAGTTACGAGCAGTACTTC. Its translation: CASSRTTSGSYEQYF.

A few counts support this clonotype. V and J are TRBV5-4 and TRBJ2-7, with D maybe TRBD1 (5 bases). CDR1 is SGHNT, CDR2 YYREEE, per germline (reference sequence). V was shortened by 0 bases and J by 4 bases, with 17 bases between the two germline ends. The CDR3 covers 16 residues. This chain's CDR3 is CASSLESGMGLYEQYF. The CDR3 DNA is TGTGCCAGCAGCTTGGAGTCTGGGATGGGGCTATACGAGCAGTACTTC.

V usage is TRBV2 and J usage is TRBJ1-4; 12 bases agree with TRBD1. Germline CDR1 SNHLY, CDR2 FYNNEI. There are 15 residues in the CDR3. The V segment lost 7 bases and the J segment 10 bases; nucleotides outside the gene matches: 10. The CDR3 DNA follows: TGTGCCAGCAACCCACTGGGGACAGGGGGCGGAAAACTGTTTTTT. The encoded protein is CASNPLGTGGGKLFF.

The rearrangement uses TRBV12-3 or TRBV12-4 and TRBJ2-7, with 11 bases that match TRBD2. V lost 5 bases, J lost 2 bases, and 8 bases stayed unmatched. The CDR3 length is 16 residues. The CDR3 nucleotides read TGTGCCAGCAGTCGCCACGGGACTAGCGGTACCTACGAGCAGTACTTC. This codes for CASSRHGTSGTYEQYF.

This clonotype turned up a few times. The chain links TRBV20-1 to TRBJ2-3; D possibly matches TRBD1 or TRBD2 (5 bases each). The CDR3 consists of 15 residues. Trimming removed 1 base from V and 3 bases from J, with 14 bases in between. Germline-derived CDR1 and CDR2 are DFQATT and SNEGSKA (reference sequence). CDR3 DNA: TGCAGTGCTAGAGGCAGGGAGAGGATTACAGATACGCAGTATTTT. This sequence encodes CSARGRERITDTQYF.

This clonotype was observed a handful of times. This sequence joins TRBV4-1 and TRBJ1-2; weak D call: TRBD1 (5 bases). The germline CDR1 and CDR2 sequences are MGHRA and YSYEKL. V was cut by 0 bases and J by 6 bases, with 11 bases left in between. This CDR3 contains 14 residues. CDR3 residues: CASSQDPGGDGYTF. The DNA for the CDR3 is TGCGCCAGCAGCCAAGATCCCGGGGGAGATGGCTACACCTTC.